The 2 T cell receptor beta chains below come from one sample, sequenced in a study of regulatory T cells in long-lasting Graves disease. Time point reported: newly diagnosed GD, antithyroid drugs for less than 3 months. Extracted RNA from PBMCs served as the source of the TCR library. Assembly of TCR beta libraries relied on iRepertoire HTBI primers together with Arm-PCR of CDR3 regions. TCRdb re-analysed the multiplex PCR reads in MiXCR, keeping a single row per CDR3 protein. The sample records hundreds of thousands of distinct CDR3 sequences, approximately 15% being singletons. The same sample was also studied in work on T cells in Graves' hyperthyroidism and ophthalmopathy.

The source was peripheral blood mononuclear cells (PBMCs), collected at new diagnosis, from a patient treated with antithyroid drugs. The receptor set was obtained from a man aged 25 to 40 with Graves disease.

This clonotype was found many times. The rearrangement uses TRBV5-1 and TRBJ2-7; weak D call: TRBD2 (6 bases). The CDR3 has 15 residues. Germline CDR1 SGHRS, CDR2 YFSETQ. V was cut by 0 bases and J by 5 bases, with 15 bases left in between. CDR3 sequence: CASSLVAGTSHEQYF. The CDR3 region has the DNA TGCGCCAGCAGCTTGGTCGCGGGGACGTCTCACGAGCAGTACTTC. Complete variable domain (other parts from reference TRBV5-1 and TRBJ2-7): KAGVTQTPRYLIKTRGQQVTLSCSPISGHRSVSWYQQTPGQGLQFLFEYFSETQRNKGNFPGRFSGRQFSNSRSEMNVSTLELGDSALYLCASSLVAGTSHEQYFGPGTRLTVT.

This clonotype showed up many times. V gene TRBV7-9 combines with J gene TRBJ1-6, with no clear D. CDR1 and CDR2 (germline): SEHNR, FQNEAQ (reference sequence). V was cut by 6 bases and J by 0 bases, with 9 bases left in between. The CDR3 runs to 15 residues. CDR3 in DNA: TGTGCCAGCAGTTTTAGTAGCTCCTATAATTCACCCCTCCACTTT. As protein: CASSFSSSYNSPLHF.